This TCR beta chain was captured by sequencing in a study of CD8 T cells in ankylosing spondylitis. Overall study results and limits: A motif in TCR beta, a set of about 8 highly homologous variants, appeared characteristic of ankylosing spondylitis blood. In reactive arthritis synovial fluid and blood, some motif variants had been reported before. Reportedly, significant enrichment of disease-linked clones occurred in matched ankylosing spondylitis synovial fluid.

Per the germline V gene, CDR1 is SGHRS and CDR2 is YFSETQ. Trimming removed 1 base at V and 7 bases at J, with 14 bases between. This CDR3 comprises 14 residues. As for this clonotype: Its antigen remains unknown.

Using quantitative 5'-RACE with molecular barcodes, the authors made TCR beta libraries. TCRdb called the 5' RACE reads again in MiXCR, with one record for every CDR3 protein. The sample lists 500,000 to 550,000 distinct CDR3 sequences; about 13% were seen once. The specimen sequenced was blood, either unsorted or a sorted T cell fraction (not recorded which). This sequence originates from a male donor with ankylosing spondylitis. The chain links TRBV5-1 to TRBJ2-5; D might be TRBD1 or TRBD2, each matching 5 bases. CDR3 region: CASSLPGTRATQYF. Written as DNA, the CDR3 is TGCGCCAGCAGCTTGCCAGGGACGAGGGCGACCCAGTACTTC. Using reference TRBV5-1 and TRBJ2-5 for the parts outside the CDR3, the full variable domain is KAGVTQTPRYLIKTRGQQVTLSCSPISGHRSVSWYQQTPGQGLQFLFEYFSETQRNKGNFPGRFSGRQFSNSRSEMNVSTLELGDSALYLCASSLPGTRATQYFGPGTRLLVL.